This TCR beta chain was observed in a study of Tregs in tolerant kidney transplant recipients. About the study: Donor B cells were activated around 11 days on CD40L-expressing 3T3 cells. Study-wide results and limits: This study did not directly address biological reproducibility.

Comment on this clone: The antigen is unknown.

The method was immunoSEQ multiplex PCR; TCRdb's version includes in-frame clones alone and lacks a portion of them. The sample gives 9,000 to 13,000 clones, more than 75% of which show up once; roughly 5.4% is in the top ten. This CDR3 is 14 amino acids long. Looked up from germline, CDR1 is ENHRY and CDR2 is SYGVKD. V lost 10 bases, J lost 0 bases, and 13 bases lay in between. Specimen: Tregs from blood cultured with allogeneic cells, collected before the transplant. The chain links TRBV10-3 to TRBJ1-3; TRBD1 might be the D (5 bases). This TCR derives from a human patient who received a combined kidney and bone marrow transplant. This CDR3 reads CATETARSGNTIYF. Here the CDR3 DNA reads TGTGCCACCGAGACAGCCCGCTCTGGAAACACCATATATTTT.